These 31 T cell receptor beta chains were all obtained from the same sample, sequenced in a study of blood T cells in healthy people across ages. For the second PCR, which ran for 7 to 11 cycles, a sample-barcoded 5' primer and a J-beta primer mix were used. TCRdb itself ran the 5' RACE reads through MiXCR, one entry per CDR3 protein. The sample records about 570,000 distinct CDR3 sequences, roughly a quarter being singletons. The sample comprised blood. Receptors were obtained from a woman aged 70-85 years in good health.

This rearrangement joins TRBV6-5 to TRBJ1-2; D gene unclear. The germline V and J ends were trimmed by 7 bases and 4 bases, with 10 bases remaining between them. This CDR3 contains 12 residues. CDR1 is MNHEY, CDR2 SVGAGI, per germline. The CDR3 nucleotides read TGTGCCAGCATGGTGGAGGGCTATGGCTACACCTTC. Its protein is CASMVEGYGYTF.

DNA for the CDR3: TGCGCCAGCAGCGCTCGGGTGGGGGTCGAGCCGTACTTC. It translates to CASSARVGVEPYF. The chain combines TRBV4-1 with TRBJ2-5; D is perhaps TRBD1 or TRBD2 (5 bases each). Trimming shortened V by 5 bases and J by 13 bases, and 20 bases separated the two germline ends. CDR3 size: 13 residues. Germline V gene data show CDR1 as MGHRA and CDR2 as YSYEKL.

This clonotype came up a few times. The gene calls are TRBV29-1 and TRBJ2-1; D assignment may be TRBD1 or TRBD2 (5 bases each). Germline V gene data show CDR1 as SQVTM and CDR2 as ANQGSEA. Trimming took off 8 bases at V and 5 bases at J, with 19 bases between the two ends. This CDR3 is built from 14 residues. CDR3 nucleotide sequence: TGCAGCTACCACACGGGGCTCTTAAACAATGAGCAGTTCTTC. Its protein is CSYHTGLLNNEQFF.

This clonotype has only a few counts. The chain links TRBV7-9 to TRBJ1-1, with a tentative D call TRBD1 (5 bases). This CDR3 is 13 amino acids long. Per germline, CDR1 SEHNR and CDR2 FQNEAQ (reference sequence). Trimming took off 4 bases at V and 6 bases at J, with 12 bases between the two ends. The CDR3 here is CASSSIQGAEAFF. CDR3 bases: TGTGCCAGCAGCTCGATTCAGGGAGCTGAAGCTTTCTTT.

A few counts support this clonotype. V is TRBV29-1 and J is TRBJ2-5, with D tentatively TRBD1 or TRBD2 (5 bases each). CDR1 and CDR2 from the germline V gene are SQVTM and ANQGSEA. Trimming removed 6 bases at V and 5 bases at J, with 16 bases between. CDR3 length: 13 amino acids. The CDR3: CSVRRGVDETQYF. The CDR3, as DNA: TGCAGCGTACGCCGAGGGGTCGACGAGACCCAGTACTTC.

Note on this clonotype: A junction end diverges from the germline sequence, so it may reflect a read error. V and J are TRBV27 and TRBJ1-1; no reliable D call. The V gene's germline CDR1 is MNHEY and CDR2 SMNVEV (reference sequence). CDR3 size: 13 residues. CDR3 sequence: CASNFEGGTEAFF. The CDR3 DNA follows: TGCGCCAGCAACTTCGAGGGAGGTACTGAAGCTTTCTTT.

This clonotype has a handful of counts. The chain has TRBV20-1 and TRBJ1-2, with 8 bases lining up with TRBD1. With V trimmed by 6 bases and J by 1 base, 7 bases remained unmatched. This CDR3 is built from 14 residues. Germline-derived CDR1 and CDR2 are DFQATT and SNEGSKA (reference sequence). This chain's CDR3 is CSASTTGGNYGYTF. The CDR3 DNA sequence: TGCAGTGCCTCAACTACAGGGGGTAACTATGGCTACACCTTC.

This clonotype was found a few times. V and J are TRBV10-3 and TRBJ2-5; 13 positions match TRBD2. This CDR3 has 15 amino acids. Trimming at V came to 6 bases and at J to 0 bases, leaving 1 base not matched to a gene. Germline assignment: CDR1 ENHRY and CDR2 SYGVKD. The DNA for the CDR3 is TGTGCCATCAGGGGACTAGCGGGGAACCAAGAGACCCAGTACTTC. This codes for CAIRGLAGNQETQYF.

The rearrangement uses TRBV20-1 and TRBJ2-3, with 7 positions matching TRBD2. The germline V gene encodes CDR1 DFQATT and CDR2 SNEGSKA (reference sequence). Trimming at V came to 6 bases and at J to 1 base, leaving 10 bases not matched to a gene. This CDR3 spans 15 amino acids. The DNA for the CDR3 is TGCAGTGCCCTATCACGGGGGGTTGGCACAGATACGCAGTATTTT. The encoded protein is CSALSRGVGTDTQYF.

There are a few counts of this clonotype. CDR3 sequence (DNA): TGCGCCAGCAATTCGGGCAGGGTGGCGAATGGCTACACCTTC. As protein: CASNSGRVANGYTF. The J gene is TRBJ1-2, the V gene TRBV5-1; D possibly corresponds to TRBD1 (5 bases). V was clipped by 6 bases and J by 6 bases, with 18 bases between them. CDR3 size: 14 residues. Germline lookup yields CDR1 SGHRS and CDR2 YFSETQ. Full variable domain (missing parts from reference TRBV5-1 and TRBJ1-2): KAGVTQTPRYLIKTRGQQVTLSCSPISGHRSVSWYQQTPGQGLQFLFEYFSETQRNKGNFPGRFSGRQFSNSRSEMNVSTLELGDSALYLCASNSGRVANGYTFGSGTRLTVV.

This clonotype was observed a handful of times. The CDR3 DNA follows: TGTGCCAGCAGCTTACGCCGGGGTGATTCACCCCTCCACTTT. This sequence encodes CASSLRRGDSPLHF. This chain connects TRBV11-2 to TRBJ1-6; D is unresolved. The V end was cut by 2 bases, the J end by 8 bases, with 10 bases between. The V gene's germline CDR1 is SGHAT and CDR2 FQNNGV. This CDR3 has 14 residues.

This sequence joins TRBV7-9 and TRBJ1-2, with a tentative D call TRBD1 (6 bases). The V and J ends lost 1 base and 6 bases respectively, with 6 bases between them. Germline lookup yields CDR1 SEHNR and CDR2 FQNEAQ (reference sequence). The CDR3 sequence is 12 residues long. The CDR3 here is CASSLGDNGYTF. The CDR3 DNA follows: TGTGCCAGCAGCTTAGGGGACAATGGCTACACCTTC.

This clonotype has only a few counts. The chain is built from TRBV2 and TRBJ1-1; tentative D call: TRBD1 (6 bases). The CDR3 is made up of 14 amino acids. Germline CDR1 and CDR2: SNHLY and FYNNEI. Trimming left V 3 bases short and J 1 base short, with 9 bases between. The CDR3 DNA reads TGTGCCAGCAGTGACAGGGGAAGGAACACTGAAGCTTTCTTT. It translates to CASSDRGRNTEAFF.

The chain joins TRBV6-2 or TRBV6-3 to TRBJ2-5; D might be TRBD2 (7 bases). The CDR3 runs 17 residues. The V gene lost 2 bases and the J gene lost 4 bases, with 20 bases spanning the gap. Germline V gene sequence: CDR1 MNHEY, CDR2 SVGEGT. CDR3 DNA: TGTGCCAGCAGTTACCCCCTTTGGGGGGGCGGAGGAGAGACCCAGTACTTC. Translation gives CASSYPLWGGGGETQYF.

J is TRBJ2-7 and V is TRBV7-2, with D perhaps matching TRBD2 (5 bases). Germline V CDR1 and CDR2: SGHTA, FQGNSA. Trimming removed 4 bases from V and 4 bases from J, with 11 bases in between. CDR3 size: 13 residues. CDR3 nucleotide sequence: TGTGCCAGCAGCTCAAACGCGGGTTACGAGCAGTACTTC. Its translation: CASSSNAGYEQYF. The entire variable domain, with the rest obtained from reference TRBV7-2 and TRBJ2-7, is as follows: GAGVSQSPSNKVTEKGKDVELRCDPISGHTALYWYRQSLGQGLEFLIYFQGNSAPDKSGLPSDRFSAERTGGSVSTLTIQRTQQEDSAVYLCASSSNAGYEQYFGPGTRLTVT.

The chain recombines TRBV20-1 with TRBJ2-3; tentative D call: TRBD1 (5 bases). With 2 bases removed from V and 6 bases from J, the gap between germline ends came to 12 bases. This CDR3 is built from 13 residues. Germline V lookup: CDR1 DFQATT, CDR2 SNEGSKA (reference sequence). The CDR3 DNA is TGCAGTGCTAGATTTGGGGCCTATGATACGCAGTATTTT. Translated, it gives CSARFGAYDTQYF.

This clonotype was counted between two and nine times. The rearrangement uses TRBV15 and TRBJ1-4, with 10 nucleotides matching TRBD1. Germline loops: CDR1 LNHNV, CDR2 YYDKDF (reference sequence). Trimming cost V 5 bases and J 6 bases; bases outside gene matches: 6. The CDR3 is made up of 15 amino acids. In DNA form, the CDR3 reads TGTGCCACCAGCGATCGGACAGGGGGAGATGAAAAACTGTTTTTT. As protein: CATSDRTGGDEKLFF.

This rearrangement joins TRBV5-6 to TRBJ2-1; the D is unclear. Trimming left V 2 bases short and J 0 bases short, with 9 bases between. The CDR3 is made up of 15 amino acids. The germline V gene has CDR1 SGHDT and CDR2 YYEEEE. The CDR3: CASSLTLSSYNEQFF. Written as DNA, the CDR3 is TGTGCCAGCAGCTTAACCCTAAGCTCCTACAATGAGCAGTTCTTC. Full variable domain (rest looked up from reference TRBV5-6 and TRBJ2-1): DAGVTQSPTHLIKTRGQQVTLRCSPKSGHDTVSWYQQALGQGPQFIFQYYEEEERQRGNFPDRFSGHQFPNYSSELNVNALLLGDSALYLCASSLTLSSYNEQFFGPGTRLTVL.

V is TRBV30 and J is TRBJ2-3; D not resolved. The CDR3 runs 14 residues. Germline loops: CDR1 GTSNPN, CDR2 SVGIG (reference sequence). V shed 0 bases and J shed 2 bases, with 9 bases lying between them. DNA of the CDR3: TGTGCCTGGAGTGTTTTAGGGATCACAGATACGCAGTATTTT. It translates to CAWSVLGITDTQYF. The variable domain in full, completed from reference TRBV30 and TRBJ2-3, reads SQTIHQWPATLVQPVGSPLSLECTVEGTSNPNLYWYRQAAGRGLQLLFYSVGIGQISSEVPQNLSASRPQDRQFILSSKKLLLSDSGFYLCAWSVLGITDTQYFGPGTRLTVL.

This clonotype occurred a few times. Compared with germline, one end of the junction differs, possibly owing to a read error. The chain uses TRBV6-5 and TRBJ2-5; 9 nucleotides agree with TRBD1. Germline-derived CDR1 and CDR2 are MNHEY and SVGAGI. The CDR3 is 16 residues long. CDR3 nucleotides: TGTGCCAGCAATTACTCGACCCATGGGACAGGGGAGACCCAGTACTTC. Translating it yields CASNYSTHGTGETQYF.

The J gene is TRBJ2-4, the V gene TRBV20-1, with D uncertain. This CDR3 is 15 amino acids long. Germline lookup yields CDR1 DFQATT and CDR2 SNEGSKA (reference sequence). The V end lost 0 bases, the J end lost 4 bases, and 13 bases lay between the germline ends. CDR3 residues: CSARDAPESKNIQYF. CDR3 in DNA: TGCAGTGCTAGAGACGCCCCTGAATCTAAAAACATTCAGTACTTC.

The chain carries TRBV28 and TRBJ2-5; 7 bases map to TRBD2. Losses at the gene ends were 8 bases for V and 5 bases for J; bases not matched to a gene: 11. The CDR3 extends over 14 amino acids. Germline CDR1 and CDR2: MDHEN and SYDVKM. DNA of the CDR3: TGTGCCAGCCCCCCAGCGGGAAGTGCGGAGACCCAGTACTTC. The encoded protein is CASPPAGSAETQYF.

This chain connects TRBV2 to TRBJ1-3; TRBD1 matches at 8 bases. The CDR3 loop spans 16 amino acids. Germline-derived CDR1 and CDR2 are SNHLY and FYNNEI. Trimming removed 5 bases from V and 4 bases from J; junction bases left unmatched: 10. The CDR3 nucleotides are TGTGCCAGCAGTCAAACCGGGACAGGACCCGGAAACACCATATATTTT. Encoded protein: CASSQTGTGPGNTIYF.

The V and J genes are TRBV11-1 and TRBJ1-2; 7 positions agree with TRBD1. J lost 3 bases, V lost 5 bases, and 9 bases had no gene match. This CDR3 region has 15 residues. Germline V gives CDR1 SGHAT, CDR2 FQDESV (reference sequence). The CDR3 DNA reads as TGTGCCAGCAGCCCCGGGAAGAGGGGGCACTATGGCTACACCTTC. Translating gives CASSPGKRGHYGYTF. The entire variable domain, with the rest obtained from reference TRBV11-1 and TRBJ1-2, is as follows: EAEVAQSPRYKITEKSQAVAFWCDPISGHATLYWYRQILGQGPELLVQFQDESVVDDSQLPKDRFSAERLKGVDSTLKIQPAELGDSAMYLCASSPGKRGHYGYTFGSGTRLTVV.

This clonotype was detected a few times. The chain uses TRBV18 and TRBJ2-1; 7 positions agree with TRBD1. The end of the DNA is better explained by TRBJ2-5, so the J call may be wrong. The CDR3 runs 15 residues. Germline CDR1 KGHSH, CDR2 LQKENI. This CDR3 reads CASSPFGDREATQYF. As DNA, the CDR3 is TGTGCCAGCTCACCCTTTGGGGACAGAGAGGCGACCCAGTACTTC.

This clonotype was observed a few times. CDR3 bases: TGTGCCAGCAGTTACCAGGGGGCAGGCGAGCAGTACTTC. It codes for CASSYQGAGEQYF. The rearrangement links TRBV6-5 to TRBJ2-7; 8 bases map to TRBD1. Germline trimming cut 2 bases from V and 6 bases from J; bases unmatched to any gene: 3. The CDR3 runs to 13 residues. Germline V gene data show CDR1 as MNHEY and CDR2 as SVGAGI.

This clonotype was counted between two and nine times. V gene TRBV20-1 combines with J gene TRBJ2-5; the D is unclear. Trimming took off 6 bases at V and 2 bases at J, with 13 bases between the two ends. The CDR3 runs to 13 residues. Germline loops: CDR1 DFQATT, CDR2 SNEGSKA (reference sequence). For the CDR3, the DNA is TGCAGTGCCACGGATACTCAACAAGAGACCCAGTACTTC. Its protein is CSATDTQQETQYF.

In this sample, this clonotype turned up a few times. The J gene is TRBJ2-3, the V gene TRBV6-6; TRBD2 agrees at 8 bases. V was clipped by 7 bases and J by 3 bases; unmatched bases: 9. This CDR3 spans 15 amino acids. Per germline, CDR1 MNHNY and CDR2 SVGAGI (reference sequence). CDR3 protein: CASTSFPGGTDTQYF. In DNA form, the CDR3 reads TGTGCCAGCACCAGCTTCCCGGGGGGGACAGATACGCAGTATTTT.

This sequence joins TRBV7-2 and TRBJ1-2; D might be TRBD1 (6 bases). CDR1 SGHTA and CDR2 FQGNSA come from the germline V gene. The CDR3 spans 15 residues. The V end lost 0 bases, the J end lost 7 bases, and 15 bases lay between the germline ends. The CDR3 is CASSLAQGWGRGYTF. The CDR3 nucleotides read TGTGCCAGCAGCTTAGCTCAGGGGTGGGGTCGTGGCTACACCTTC.

This rearrangement joins TRBV6-5 to TRBJ2-4, with D possibly matching TRBD1 (6 bases). The CDR3 totals 16 residues. V lost 0 bases, J lost 1 base, and 10 bases lay in between. Germline assignment: CDR1 MNHEY and CDR2 SVGAGI. The CDR3 spells CASSYSGQGAKNIQYF. Here the CDR3 DNA reads TGTGCCAGCAGTTACTCGGGGCAGGGGGCCAAAAACATTCAGTACTTC.

The J gene is TRBJ1-2, the V gene TRBV2; D gene ambiguous. From germline, CDR1 is SNHLY and CDR2 FYNNEI. This CDR3 comprises 13 residues. V lost 6 bases, J lost 8 bases, and 16 bases lay in between. The CDR3 bases are TGTGCCAGCAGGCAAGAGACCTCCCGGGGCTACACCTTC. Its translation is CASRQETSRGYTF.